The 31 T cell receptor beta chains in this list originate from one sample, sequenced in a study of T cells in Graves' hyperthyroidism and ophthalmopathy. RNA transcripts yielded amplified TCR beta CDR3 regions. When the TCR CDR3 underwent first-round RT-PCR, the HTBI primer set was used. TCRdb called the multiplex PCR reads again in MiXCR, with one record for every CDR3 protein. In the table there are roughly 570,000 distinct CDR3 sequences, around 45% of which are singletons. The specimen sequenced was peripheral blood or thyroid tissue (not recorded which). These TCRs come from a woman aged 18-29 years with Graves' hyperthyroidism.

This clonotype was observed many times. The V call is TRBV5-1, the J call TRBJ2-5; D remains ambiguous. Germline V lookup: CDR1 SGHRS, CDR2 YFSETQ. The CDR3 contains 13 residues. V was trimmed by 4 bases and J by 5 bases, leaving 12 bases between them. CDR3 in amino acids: CASSGVPLETQYF. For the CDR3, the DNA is TGCGCCAGCAGCGGTGTACCCCTGGAGACCCAGTACTTC.

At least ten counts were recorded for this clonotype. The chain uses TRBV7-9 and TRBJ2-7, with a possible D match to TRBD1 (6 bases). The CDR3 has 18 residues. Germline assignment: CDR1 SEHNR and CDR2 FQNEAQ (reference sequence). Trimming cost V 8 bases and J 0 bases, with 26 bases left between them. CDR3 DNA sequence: TGTGCCAGCGCCGTTGGGCTTAGGACAGACCGATACTCCTACGAGCAGTACTTC. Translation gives CASAVGLRTDRYSYEQYF.

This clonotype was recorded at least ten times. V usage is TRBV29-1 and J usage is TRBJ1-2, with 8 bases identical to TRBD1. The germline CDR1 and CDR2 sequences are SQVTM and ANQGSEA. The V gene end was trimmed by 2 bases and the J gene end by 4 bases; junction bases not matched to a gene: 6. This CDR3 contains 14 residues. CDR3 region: CSVELAGGGYGYTF. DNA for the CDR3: TGCAGCGTTGAACTAGCAGGGGGCGGCTATGGCTACACCTTC.

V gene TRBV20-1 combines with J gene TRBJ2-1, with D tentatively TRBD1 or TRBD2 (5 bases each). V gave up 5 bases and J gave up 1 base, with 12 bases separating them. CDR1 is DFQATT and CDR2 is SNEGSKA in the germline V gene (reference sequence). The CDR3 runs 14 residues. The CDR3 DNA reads TGCAGTGCTTCCGGGACCCTTTCCTACAATGAGCAGTTCTTC. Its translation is CSASGTLSYNEQFF.

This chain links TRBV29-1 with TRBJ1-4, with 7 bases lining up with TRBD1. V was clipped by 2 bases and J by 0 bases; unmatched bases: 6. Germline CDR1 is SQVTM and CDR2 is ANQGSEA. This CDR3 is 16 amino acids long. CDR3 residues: CSVEKRGTATNEKLFF. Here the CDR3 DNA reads TGCAGCGTTGAAAAAAGAGGGACAGCAACTAATGAAAAACTGTTTTTT.

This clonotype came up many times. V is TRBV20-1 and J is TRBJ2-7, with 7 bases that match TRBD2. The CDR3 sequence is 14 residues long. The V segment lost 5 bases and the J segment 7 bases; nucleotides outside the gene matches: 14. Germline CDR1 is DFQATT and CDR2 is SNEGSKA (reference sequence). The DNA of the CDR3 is TGCAGTGCTGGCCGCCGGGGCGCAGCGGGGGAGCAGTACTTC. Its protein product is CSAGRRGAAGEQYF.

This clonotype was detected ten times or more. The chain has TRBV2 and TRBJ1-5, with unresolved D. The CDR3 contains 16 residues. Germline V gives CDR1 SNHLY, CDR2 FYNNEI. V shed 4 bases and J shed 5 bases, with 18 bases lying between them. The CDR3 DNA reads TGTGCCAGCAGTGGAGCGGGTTTTGAGTCGGATCAGCCCCAGCATTTT. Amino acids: CASSGAGFESDQPQHF.

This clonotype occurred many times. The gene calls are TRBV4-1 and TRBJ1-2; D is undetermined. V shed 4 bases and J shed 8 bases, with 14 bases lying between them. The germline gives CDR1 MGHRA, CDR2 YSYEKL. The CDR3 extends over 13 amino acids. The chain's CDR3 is CASSLPEVEGYTF. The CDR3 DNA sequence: TGCGCCAGCAGCCTCCCGGAGGTGGAAGGCTACACCTTC.

Written as DNA, the CDR3 is TGTGCCAGCAGTGGACAGGGGGCTTGGACTGAAGCTTTCTTT. Amino acid sequence: CASSGQGAWTEAFF. This chain uses TRBV12-3 or TRBV12-4 with TRBJ1-4, with 11 nucleotides matching TRBD1. Judging by the DNA end, TRBJ1-1 fits better; the J call may be wrong. CDR3 length: 14 residues.

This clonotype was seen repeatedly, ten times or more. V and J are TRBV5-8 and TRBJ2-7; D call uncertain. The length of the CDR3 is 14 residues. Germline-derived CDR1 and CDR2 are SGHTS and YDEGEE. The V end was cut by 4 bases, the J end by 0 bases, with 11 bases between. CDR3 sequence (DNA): TGTGCCAGCAGCATAACTGACCGCTCCTACGAGCAGTACTTC. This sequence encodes CASSITDRSYEQYF. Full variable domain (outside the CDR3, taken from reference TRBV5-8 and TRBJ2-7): EAGVTQSPTHLIKTRGQQATLRCSPISGHTSVYWYQQALGLGLQFLLWYDEGEERNRGNFPPRFSGRQFPNYSSELNVNALELEDSALYLCASSITDRSYEQYFGPGTRLTVT.

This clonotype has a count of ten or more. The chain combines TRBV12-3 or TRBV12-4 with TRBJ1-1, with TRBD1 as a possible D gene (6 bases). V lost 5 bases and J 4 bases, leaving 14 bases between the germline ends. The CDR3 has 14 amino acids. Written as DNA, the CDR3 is TGTGCCAGCAGTGAACAGGGAGGGGTCACTGAAGCTTTCTTT. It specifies CASSEQGGVTEAFF.

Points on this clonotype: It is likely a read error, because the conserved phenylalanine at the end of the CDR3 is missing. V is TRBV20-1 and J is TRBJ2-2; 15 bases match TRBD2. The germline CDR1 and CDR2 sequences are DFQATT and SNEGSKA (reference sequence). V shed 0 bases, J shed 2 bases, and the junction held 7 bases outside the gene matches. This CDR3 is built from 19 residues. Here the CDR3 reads CSARDGLAGGLLNTGELFL. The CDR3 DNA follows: TGCAGTGCTAGAGACGGACTAGCGGGAGGGTTATTAAACACCGGGGAGCTGTTTCTT.

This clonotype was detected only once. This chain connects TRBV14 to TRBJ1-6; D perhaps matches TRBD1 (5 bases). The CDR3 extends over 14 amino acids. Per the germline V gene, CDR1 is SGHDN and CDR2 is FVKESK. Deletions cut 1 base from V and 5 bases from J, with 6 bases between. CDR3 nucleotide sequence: TGTGCCAGCAGCCAAGTAGGGGATAATTCACCCCTCCACTTT. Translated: CASSQVGDNSPLHF.

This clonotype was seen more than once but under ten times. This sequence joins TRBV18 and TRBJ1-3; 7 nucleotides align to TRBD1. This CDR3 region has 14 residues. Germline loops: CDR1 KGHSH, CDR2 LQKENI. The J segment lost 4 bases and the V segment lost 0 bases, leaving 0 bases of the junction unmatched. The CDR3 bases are TGTGCCAGCTCACCACCGGGACAGGGAAACACCATATATTTT. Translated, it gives CASSPPGQGNTIYF.

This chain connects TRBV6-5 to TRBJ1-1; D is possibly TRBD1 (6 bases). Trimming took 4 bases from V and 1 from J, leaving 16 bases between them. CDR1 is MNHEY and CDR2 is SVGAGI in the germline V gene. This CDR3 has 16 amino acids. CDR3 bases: TGTGCCAGCAGTTTACTCGGGGGACATTCGAACACTGAAGCTTTCTTT. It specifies CASSLLGGHSNTEAFF.

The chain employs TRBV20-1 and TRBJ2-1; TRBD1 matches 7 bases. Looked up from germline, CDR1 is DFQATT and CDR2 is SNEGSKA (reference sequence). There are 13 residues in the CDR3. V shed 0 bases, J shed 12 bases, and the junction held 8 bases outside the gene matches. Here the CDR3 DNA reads TGCAGTGCTAGAGAGGACAGGTTCTCGGGGCAGTTCTTC. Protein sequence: CSAREDRFSGQFF.

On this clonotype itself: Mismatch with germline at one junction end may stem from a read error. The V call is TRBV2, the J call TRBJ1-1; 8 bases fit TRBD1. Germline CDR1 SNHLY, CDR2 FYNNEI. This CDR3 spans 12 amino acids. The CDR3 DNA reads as TGCTCCAGCAAAGACAGGGGTCGGGAAGCTTTCTTT. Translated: CSSKDRGREAFF.

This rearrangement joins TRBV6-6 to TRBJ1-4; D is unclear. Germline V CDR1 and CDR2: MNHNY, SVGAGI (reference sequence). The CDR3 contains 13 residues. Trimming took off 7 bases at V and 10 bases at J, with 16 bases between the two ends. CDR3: CASKSGDEGKLFF. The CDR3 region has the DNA TGTGCCAGCAAGTCAGGTGATGAAGGAAAACTGTTTTTT.

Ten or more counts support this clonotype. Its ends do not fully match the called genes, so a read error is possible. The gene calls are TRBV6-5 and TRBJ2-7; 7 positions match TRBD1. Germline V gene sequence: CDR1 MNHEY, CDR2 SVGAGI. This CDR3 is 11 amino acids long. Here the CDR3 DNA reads TGTGCCAGCAGCAACGGACAGGAACGGGACTTC. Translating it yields CASSNGQERDF.

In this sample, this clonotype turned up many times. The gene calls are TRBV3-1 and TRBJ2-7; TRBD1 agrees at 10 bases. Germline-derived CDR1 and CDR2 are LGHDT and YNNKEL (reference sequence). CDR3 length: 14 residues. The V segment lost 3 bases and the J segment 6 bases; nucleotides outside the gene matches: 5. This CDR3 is CASSQDRGYSEQYF. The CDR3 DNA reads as TGTGCCAGCAGCCAGGACAGGGGGTACTCCGAGCAGTACTTC.

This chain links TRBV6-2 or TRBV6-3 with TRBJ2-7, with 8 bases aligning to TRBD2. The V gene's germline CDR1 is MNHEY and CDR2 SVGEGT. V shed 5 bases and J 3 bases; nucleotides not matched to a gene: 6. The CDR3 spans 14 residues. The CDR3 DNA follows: TGTGCCAGCAGTCTAGGACTAGCCTACTACGAGCAGTACTTC. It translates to CASSLGLAYYEQYF.

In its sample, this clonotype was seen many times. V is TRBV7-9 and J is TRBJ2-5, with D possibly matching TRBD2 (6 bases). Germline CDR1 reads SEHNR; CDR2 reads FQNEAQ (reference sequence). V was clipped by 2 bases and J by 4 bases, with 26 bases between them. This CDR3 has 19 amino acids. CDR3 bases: TGTGCCAGCAGCTTATTCCGGTTTCGTGGGCGGGACCCCCCAGAGACCCAGTACTTC. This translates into CASSLFRFRGRDPPETQYF.

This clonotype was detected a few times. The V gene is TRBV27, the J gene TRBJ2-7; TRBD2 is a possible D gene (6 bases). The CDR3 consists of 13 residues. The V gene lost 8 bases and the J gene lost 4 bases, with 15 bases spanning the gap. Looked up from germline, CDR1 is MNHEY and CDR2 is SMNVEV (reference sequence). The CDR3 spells CASADGSTYEQYF. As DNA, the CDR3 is TGTGCCAGCGCGGACGGGAGTACGTACGAGCAGTACTTC.

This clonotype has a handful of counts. CDR3 sequence: CSVPGLAGNIQYF. CDR3 in DNA: TGCAGCGTTCCCGGACTAGCTGGAAACATTCAGTACTTC. V usage is TRBV29-1 and J usage is TRBJ2-4; 8 nucleotides line up with TRBD2. The length of the CDR3 is 13 residues. V was pared by 5 bases and J by 6 bases, with 6 bases of the junction left unmatched. CDR1 is SQVTM, CDR2 ANQGSEA, per germline.

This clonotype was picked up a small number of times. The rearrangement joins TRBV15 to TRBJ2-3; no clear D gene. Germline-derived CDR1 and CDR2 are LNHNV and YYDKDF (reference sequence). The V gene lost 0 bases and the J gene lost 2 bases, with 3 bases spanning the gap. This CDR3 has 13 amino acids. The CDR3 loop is CATSRDPTDTQYF. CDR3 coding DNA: TGTGCCACCAGCAGAGATCCCACAGATACGCAGTATTTT.

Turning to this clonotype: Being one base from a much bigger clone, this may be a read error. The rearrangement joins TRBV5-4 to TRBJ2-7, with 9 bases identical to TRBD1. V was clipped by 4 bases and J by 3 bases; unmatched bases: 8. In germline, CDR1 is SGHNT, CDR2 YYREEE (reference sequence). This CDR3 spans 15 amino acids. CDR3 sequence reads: CASSHRDRVLYEQYF. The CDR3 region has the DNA TGTGCCAGCAGCCACCGGGACAGGGTTCTCTACGAGCAGTACTTC.

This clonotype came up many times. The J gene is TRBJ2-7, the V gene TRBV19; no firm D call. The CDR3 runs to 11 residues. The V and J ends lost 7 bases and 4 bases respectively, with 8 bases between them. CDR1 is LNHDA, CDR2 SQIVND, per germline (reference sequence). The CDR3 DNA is TGTGCCAGTAAGAAGAGTTACGAGCAGTACTTC. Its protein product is CASKKSYEQYF.

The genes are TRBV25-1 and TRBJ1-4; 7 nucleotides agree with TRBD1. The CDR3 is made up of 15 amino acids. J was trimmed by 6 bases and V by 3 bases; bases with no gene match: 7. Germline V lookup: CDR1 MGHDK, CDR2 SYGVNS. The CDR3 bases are TGTGCCAGCAGTGACCGACAGGGAAGGGATGAAAAACTGTTTTTT. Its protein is CASSDRQGRDEKLFF.

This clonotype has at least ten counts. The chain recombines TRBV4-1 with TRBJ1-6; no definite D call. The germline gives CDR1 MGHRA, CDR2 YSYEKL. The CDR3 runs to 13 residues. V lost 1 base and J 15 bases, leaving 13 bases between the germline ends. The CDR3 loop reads CASSQAKTPLLHF. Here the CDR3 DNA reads TGCGCCAGCAGCCAAGCGAAGACTCCTCTCCTCCACTTT.

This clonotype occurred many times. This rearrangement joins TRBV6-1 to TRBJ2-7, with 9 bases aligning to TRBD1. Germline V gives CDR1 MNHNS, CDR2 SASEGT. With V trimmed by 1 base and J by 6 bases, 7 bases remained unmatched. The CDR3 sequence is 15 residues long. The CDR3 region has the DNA TGTGCCAGCAGTGAAGTACAGGGGGCGCGATCCGAGCAGTACTTC. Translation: CASSEVQGARSEQYF.

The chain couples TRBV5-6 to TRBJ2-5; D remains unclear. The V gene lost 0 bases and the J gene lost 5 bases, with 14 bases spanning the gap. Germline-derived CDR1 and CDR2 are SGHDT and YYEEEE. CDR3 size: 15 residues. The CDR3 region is CASSLVGWGYETQYF. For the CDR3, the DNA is TGTGCCAGCAGCTTGGTCGGGTGGGGATATGAGACCCAGTACTTC.